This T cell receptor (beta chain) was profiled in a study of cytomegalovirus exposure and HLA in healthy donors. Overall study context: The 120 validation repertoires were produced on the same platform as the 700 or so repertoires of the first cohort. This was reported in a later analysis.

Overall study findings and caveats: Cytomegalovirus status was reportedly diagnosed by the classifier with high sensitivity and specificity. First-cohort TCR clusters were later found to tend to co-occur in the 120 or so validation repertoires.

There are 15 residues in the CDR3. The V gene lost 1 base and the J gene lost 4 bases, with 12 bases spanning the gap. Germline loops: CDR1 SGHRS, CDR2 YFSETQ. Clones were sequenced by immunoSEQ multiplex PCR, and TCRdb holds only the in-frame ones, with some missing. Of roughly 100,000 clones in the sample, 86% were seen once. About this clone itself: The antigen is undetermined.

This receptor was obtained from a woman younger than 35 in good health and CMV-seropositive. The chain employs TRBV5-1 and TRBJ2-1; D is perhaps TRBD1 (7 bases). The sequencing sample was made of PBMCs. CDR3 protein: CASSLTGEEYNEQFF. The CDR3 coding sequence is TGCGCCAGCAGCTTGACAGGGGAGGAGTACAATGAGCAGTTCTTC.